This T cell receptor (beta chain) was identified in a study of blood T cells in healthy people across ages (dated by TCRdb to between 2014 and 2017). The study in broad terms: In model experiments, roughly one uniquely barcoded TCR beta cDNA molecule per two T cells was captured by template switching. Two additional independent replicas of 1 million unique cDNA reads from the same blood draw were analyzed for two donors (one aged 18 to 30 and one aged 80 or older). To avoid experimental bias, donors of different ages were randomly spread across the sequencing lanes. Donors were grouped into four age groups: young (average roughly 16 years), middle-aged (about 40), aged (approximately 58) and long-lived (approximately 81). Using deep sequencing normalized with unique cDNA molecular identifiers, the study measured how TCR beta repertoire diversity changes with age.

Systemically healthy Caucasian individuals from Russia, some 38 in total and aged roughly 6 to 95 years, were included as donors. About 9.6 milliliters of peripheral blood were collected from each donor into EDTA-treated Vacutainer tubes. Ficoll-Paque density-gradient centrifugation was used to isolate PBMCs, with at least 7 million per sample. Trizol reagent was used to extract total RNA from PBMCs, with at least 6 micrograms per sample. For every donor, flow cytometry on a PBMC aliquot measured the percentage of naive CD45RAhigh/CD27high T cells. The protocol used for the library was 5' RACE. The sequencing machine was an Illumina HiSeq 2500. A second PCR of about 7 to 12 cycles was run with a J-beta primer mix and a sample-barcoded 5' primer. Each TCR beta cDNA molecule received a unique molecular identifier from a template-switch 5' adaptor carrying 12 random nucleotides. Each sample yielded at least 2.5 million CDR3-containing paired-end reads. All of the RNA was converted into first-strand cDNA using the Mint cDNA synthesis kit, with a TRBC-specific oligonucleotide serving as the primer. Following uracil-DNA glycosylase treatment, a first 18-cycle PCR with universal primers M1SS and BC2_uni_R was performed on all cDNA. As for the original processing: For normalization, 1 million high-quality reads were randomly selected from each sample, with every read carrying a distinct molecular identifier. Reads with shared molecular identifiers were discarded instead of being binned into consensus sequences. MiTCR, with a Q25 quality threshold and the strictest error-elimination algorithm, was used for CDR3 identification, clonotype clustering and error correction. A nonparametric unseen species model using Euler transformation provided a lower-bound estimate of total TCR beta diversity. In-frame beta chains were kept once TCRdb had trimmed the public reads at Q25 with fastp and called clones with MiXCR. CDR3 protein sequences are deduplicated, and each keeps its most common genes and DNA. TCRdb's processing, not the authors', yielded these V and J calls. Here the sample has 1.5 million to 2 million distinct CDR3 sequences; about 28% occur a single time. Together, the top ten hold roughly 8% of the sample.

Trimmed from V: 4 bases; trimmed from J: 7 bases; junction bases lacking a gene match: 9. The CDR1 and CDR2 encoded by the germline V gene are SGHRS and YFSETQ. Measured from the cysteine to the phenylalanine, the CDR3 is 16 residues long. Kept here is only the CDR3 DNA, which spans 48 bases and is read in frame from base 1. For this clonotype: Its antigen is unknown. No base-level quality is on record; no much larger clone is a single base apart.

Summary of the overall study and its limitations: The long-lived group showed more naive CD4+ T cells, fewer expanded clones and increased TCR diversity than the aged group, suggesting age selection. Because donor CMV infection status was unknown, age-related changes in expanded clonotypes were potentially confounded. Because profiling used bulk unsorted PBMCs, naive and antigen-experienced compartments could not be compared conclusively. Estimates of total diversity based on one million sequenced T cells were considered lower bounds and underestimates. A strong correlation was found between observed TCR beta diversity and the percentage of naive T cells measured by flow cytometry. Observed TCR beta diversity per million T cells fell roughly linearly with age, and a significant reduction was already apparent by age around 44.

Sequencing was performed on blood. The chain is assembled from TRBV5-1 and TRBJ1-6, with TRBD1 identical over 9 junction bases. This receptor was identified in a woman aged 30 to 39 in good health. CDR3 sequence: CASSLEGTGYNSPLHF. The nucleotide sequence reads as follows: TGCGCCAGCAGCCTCGAAGGGACAGGGTACAATTCACCCCTCCACTTT. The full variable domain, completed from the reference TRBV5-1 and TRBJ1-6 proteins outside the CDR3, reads KAGVTQTPRYLIKTRGQQVTLSCSPISGHRSVSWYQQTPGQGLQFLFEYFSETQRNKGNFPGRFSGRQFSNSRSEMNVSTLELGDSALYLCASSLEGTGYNSPLHFGNGTRLTVT.